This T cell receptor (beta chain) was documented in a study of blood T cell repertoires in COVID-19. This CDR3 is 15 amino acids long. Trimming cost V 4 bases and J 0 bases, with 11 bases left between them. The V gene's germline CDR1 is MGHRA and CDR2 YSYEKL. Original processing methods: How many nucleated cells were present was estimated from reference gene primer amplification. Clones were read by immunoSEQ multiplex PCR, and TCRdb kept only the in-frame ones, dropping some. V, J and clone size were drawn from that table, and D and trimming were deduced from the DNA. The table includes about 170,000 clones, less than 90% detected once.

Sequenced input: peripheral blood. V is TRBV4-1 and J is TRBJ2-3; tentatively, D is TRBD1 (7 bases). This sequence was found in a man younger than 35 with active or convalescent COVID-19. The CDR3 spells CASSRGDSSTDTQYF. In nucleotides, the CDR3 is TGCGCCAGCAGCCGCGGGGACAGTAGCACAGATACGCAGTATTTT.